The sequence of this TCR beta chain was determined in a study of cytomegalovirus exposure and HLA in healthy donors. The PCR contained 60 Vbeta and 13 Jbeta primers. TCRdb's copy holds only in-frame clones and misses some; the assay was immunoSEQ multiplex PCR. The data show hundreds of thousands of clones, with roughly 70% seen just once and roughly 2% held by the top ten. Study-wide results and caveats: Previously analyzed data showed that most TCR beta V segments were productive at a frequency of about 90% or about 30%. Most CMV-associated TCR beta chains were later found to appear HLA-restricted.

To note about this clone: What it recognizes is unknown.

The CDR3 has 17 amino acids. Trimming pared 0 bases from V and 0 bases from J, leaving 12 bases between. Per germline, CDR1 MGHRA and CDR2 YSYEKL. This TCR was sampled from a woman between 25 and 40 years old in good health and CMV-seronegative. Input material: PBMCs. The rearrangement links TRBV4-1 to TRBJ1-5, with TRBD1 as a possible D gene (5 bases). The CDR3 loop is CASSQEPQGYSNQPQHF. The CDR3 bases are TGCGCCAGCAGCCAAGAGCCCCAGGGTTATAGCAATCAGCCCCAGCATTTT.